The 27 T cell receptor beta chains given below trace back to one sample, sequenced in a study of CD8 T cells in Susac syndrome. RNA was extracted with the RNeasy kit, and a quantity of roughly 0.45 to 1 ug was reverse transcribed using random hexamers. TCRdb independently ran MiXCR on the immunoSEQ multiplex PCR reads; one entry per CDR3 protein. The sample has 130,000 to 150,000 distinct CDR3 sequences, 90% to 97% seen once. Material: CD4+ T cells from PBMCs. These receptors originate from a human donor with Susac syndrome.

The rearrangement links TRBV5-4 to TRBJ2-3, with D maybe TRBD2 (7 bases). V dropped 4 bases and J dropped 0 bases, with 12 bases sitting between them. The germline V gene encodes CDR1 SGHNT and CDR2 YYREEE (reference sequence). This CDR3 is built from 15 residues. The CDR3 DNA sequence: TGTGCCAGCAGCGGGGGGGGCCTCAGCACAGATACGCAGTATTTT. It specifies CASSGGGLSTDTQYF.

V gene TRBV28 combines with J gene TRBJ2-2; D may be TRBD2 (5 bases). The length of the CDR3 is 16 residues. Germline assignment: CDR1 MDHEN and CDR2 SYDVKM. The V end was cut by 4 bases, the J end by 2 bases, with 14 bases between. Here the CDR3 DNA reads TGTGCCAGCAGTTCCGGAAGCGGATTCAACACCGGGGAGCTGTTTTTT. Amino acid sequence: CASSSGSGFNTGELFF.

V gene TRBV2 combines with J gene TRBJ1-1, with D uncertain. The CDR3 covers 13 residues. V lost 7 bases and J 4 bases, leaving 13 bases between the germline ends. Looked up from germline, CDR1 is SNHLY and CDR2 is FYNNEI. CDR3 coding DNA: TGTGCCAGCAACCCGATTGGTGGCACTGAAGCTTTCTTT. It codes for CASNPIGGTEAFF.

The chain has TRBV12-3 or TRBV12-4 and TRBJ1-3, with D uncertain. V dropped 6 bases and J dropped 0 bases, with 12 bases sitting between them. This CDR3 comprises 15 residues. The CDR3 DNA reads TGTGCCAGCAGACCGGCCCGACTCTCTGGAAACACCATATATTTT. The encoded protein is CASRPARLSGNTIYF.

This chain joins TRBV29-1 and TRBJ2-3; 7 bases line up with TRBD1. V lost 4 bases and J lost 2; bases outside the gene matches: 9. The CDR3 totals 15 residues. The germline gives CDR1 SQVTM, CDR2 ANQGSEA. The CDR3: CSVGSYRGHTDTQYF. The CDR3 DNA is TGCAGCGTTGGCTCTTACAGGGGCCACACAGATACGCAGTATTTT.

V gene TRBV6-6 combines with J gene TRBJ1-6; 10 bases are a match to TRBD1. This CDR3 is 14 amino acids long. Looked up from germline, CDR1 is MNHNY and CDR2 is SVGAGI (reference sequence). V shed 6 bases, J shed 6 bases, and the junction held 2 bases outside the gene matches. As DNA, the CDR3 is TGTGCCAGCAGGGGGGACAGGGGTAATTCACCCCTCCACTTT. This encodes CASRGDRGNSPLHF.

V and J are TRBV28 and TRBJ2-4; D perhaps matches TRBD1 (5 bases). The CDR3 covers 11 residues. Germline CDR1 MDHEN, CDR2 SYDVKM. Trimming cost V 6 bases and J 8 bases, with 8 bases left between them. This chain's CDR3 is CASRGLHIQYF. The CDR3 DNA reads TGTGCCAGCAGGGGGCTCCACATTCAGTACTTC.

The genes are TRBV18 and TRBJ1-1; D gene unclear. V shed 3 bases and J shed 4 bases, with 6 bases lying between them. Germline loops: CDR1 KGHSH, CDR2 LQKENI. The CDR3 totals 12 residues. The DNA for the CDR3 is TGTGCCAGCTCACCGATGGGCACTGAAGCTTTCTTT. Translating gives CASSPMGTEAFF.

V and J are TRBV12-3 or TRBV12-4 and TRBJ2-7; D not certain. The CDR3 is 13 residues long. V dropped 6 bases and J dropped 2 bases, with 11 bases sitting between them. The CDR3 is CASSLTATYEQYF. In nucleotides, the CDR3 is TGTGCCAGCAGCCTTACTGCCACCTACGAGCAGTACTTC.

The CDR3 reads CASSVDAGDQPQHF. The CDR3 DNA reads as TGTGCCAGCAGCGTAGATGCAGGCGATCAGCCCCAGCATTTT. V usage is TRBV9 and J usage is TRBJ1-5; D remains unclear. The V end was cut by 0 bases, the J end by 5 bases, with 9 bases between. This CDR3 region has 14 residues. The germline gives CDR1 SGDLS, CDR2 YYNGEE.

The V and J genes are TRBV3-1 and TRBJ2-4; the D gene could be TRBD1 or TRBD2 (6 bases each). V shed 0 bases and J shed 10 bases, with 13 bases lying between them. The CDR3 is made up of 14 amino acids. Germline values: CDR1 LGHDT, CDR2 YNNKEL (reference sequence). CDR3 coding DNA: TGTGCCAGCAGCCAAGAACTAGCCCAGGGGATTCAGTACTTC. It codes for CASSQELAQGIQYF.

The V gene is TRBV6-6, the J gene TRBJ2-7; TRBD2 agrees at 12 bases. CDR3 length equals 13 residues. V lost 8 bases and J lost 5; bases outside the gene matches: 4. Germline CDR1 is MNHNY and CDR2 is SVGAGI (reference sequence). DNA of the CDR3: TGTGCCAGCCAGACTAGCGGGGGCAACGAGCAGTACTTC. Residues: CASQTSGGNEQYF.

This chain links TRBV28 with TRBJ2-5; a possible D gene is TRBD2 (6 bases). The V end lost 11 bases, the J end lost 5 bases, and 15 bases lay between the germline ends. There are 12 residues in the CDR3. Germline V gene lookup returns CDR1 MDHEN and CDR2 SYDVKM. The CDR3, as DNA: TGTGCCTCCTGGTCTAGCGTGGAGACCCAGTACTTC. It specifies CASWSSVETQYF. Looking up the rest from reference TRBV28 and TRBJ2-5 gives the full variable domain: DVKVTQSSRYLVKRTGEKVFLECVQDMDHENMFWYRQDPGLGLRLIYFSYDVKMKEKGDIPEGYSVSREKKERFSLILESASTNQTSMYLCASWSSVETQYFGPGTRLLVL.

The gene calls are TRBV12-3 or TRBV12-4 and TRBJ1-1; D uncertain. V gave up 5 bases and J gave up 1 base, with 14 bases separating them. The CDR3 consists of 15 residues. CDR3 loop: CASSPLGRRNTEAFF. As DNA, the CDR3 is TGTGCCAGCAGTCCCCTCGGCAGACGGAACACTGAAGCTTTCTTT.

The V gene is TRBV4-1, the J gene TRBJ2-2; 8 bases match TRBD1. The CDR3 runs to 14 residues. The germline V gene encodes CDR1 MGHRA and CDR2 YSYEKL. V was pared by 6 bases and J by 4 bases, with 4 bases of the junction left unmatched. DNA of the CDR3: TGCGCCAGCAGACGGACAGGGCTCACCGGGGAGCTGTTTTTT. Translated, it gives CASRRTGLTGELFF.

This chain joins TRBV28 and TRBJ2-5; tentatively, D is TRBD2 (6 bases). The CDR3 has 14 residues. V dropped 7 bases and J dropped 4 bases, with 16 bases sitting between them. In germline, CDR1 is MDHEN, CDR2 SYDVKM. CDR3 nucleotide sequence: TGTGCCAGCAATTCCCCGGGACTCCCAGAGACCCAGTACTTC. Its protein product is CASNSPGLPETQYF.

The V gene is TRBV28, the J gene TRBJ2-7, with 8 nucleotides matching TRBD2. Germline V gives CDR1 MDHEN, CDR2 SYDVKM. With V trimmed by 7 bases and J by 4 bases, 6 bases remained unmatched. The CDR3 extends over 13 amino acids. The CDR3 here is CASISGTNYEQYF. CDR3 coding DNA: TGTGCCAGCATTAGCGGGACTAATTACGAGCAGTACTTC.

J is TRBJ2-2 and V is TRBV11-3; D is undetermined. This CDR3 spans 13 amino acids. Germline CDR1 and CDR2: SGHNT and YENEEA. V lost 5 bases, J lost 6 bases, and 10 bases lay in between. CDR3 region: CASSLAGAGELFF. Here the CDR3 DNA reads TGTGCCAGCAGCCTTGCTGGGGCCGGGGAGCTGTTTTTT.

The chain is built from TRBV28 and TRBJ1-2; TRBD1 aligns across 7 bases. Per the germline V gene, CDR1 is MDHEN and CDR2 is SYDVKM. The junction had 4 bases not matched to a gene; V was cut back by 5 bases and J by 7 bases. There are 12 residues in the CDR3. This chain's CDR3 is CASSAQGGGYTF. The DNA for the CDR3 is TGTGCCAGCAGTGCCCAGGGGGGTGGCTACACCTTC.

V gene TRBV6-6 combines with J gene TRBJ1-1; maybe TRBD1 (5 bases). V was clipped by 6 bases and J by 4 bases, with 18 bases between them. The CDR3 has 15 residues. Germline CDR1 reads MNHNY; CDR2 reads SVGAGI (reference sequence). The CDR3 is CASRGTVGGSTEAFF. The CDR3, as DNA: TGTGCCAGCAGGGGGACCGTCGGAGGTAGCACTGAAGCTTTCTTT.

This clonotype was observed once. The V and J genes are TRBV12-3 or TRBV12-4 and TRBJ2-3, with 8 nucleotides matching TRBD1. The V and J ends lost 5 bases and 5 bases, in that order; junction bases with no gene match: 3. The CDR3 contains 13 residues. The CDR3: CASSTGGVDTQYF. CDR3 DNA: TGTGCCAGCAGTACAGGGGGTGTAGATACGCAGTATTTT.

The chain has TRBV28 and TRBJ2-7; unclear D gene. Deletions cut 7 bases from V and 4 bases from J, with 11 bases between. The CDR3 runs to 12 residues. CDR1 and CDR2 from the germline V gene are MDHEN and SYDVKM. This CDR3 is CASTLDGYEQYF. The DNA for the CDR3 is TGTGCCAGCACCTTGGATGGATACGAGCAGTACTTC. The full variable domain, in which reference TRBV28 and TRBJ2-7 provide the parts outside the CDR3, is DVKVTQSSRYLVKRTGEKVFLECVQDMDHENMFWYRQDPGLGLRLIYFSYDVKMKEKGDIPEGYSVSREKKERFSLILESASTNQTSMYLCASTLDGYEQYFGPGTRLTVT.

This sequence joins TRBV15 and TRBJ2-1; 12 bases map to TRBD2. This CDR3 is built from 18 residues. V was pared by 1 base and J by 3 bases, with 7 bases of the junction left unmatched. From germline, CDR1 is LNHNV and CDR2 YYDKDF (reference sequence). CDR3 sequence (DNA): TGTGCCACCAGCAGAGGTCGGACTAGCGGGATAGTCTACAATGAGCAGTTCTTC. Encoded protein: CATSRGRTSGIVYNEQFF.

The chain recombines TRBV18 with TRBJ2-3; D remains ambiguous. Trimming removed 3 bases at V and 2 bases at J, with 9 bases between. Germline V gene data show CDR1 as KGHSH and CDR2 as LQKENI. The CDR3 sequence is 14 residues long. The CDR3 is CASSPSRNTDTQYF. CDR3 sequence (DNA): TGTGCCAGCTCACCTAGTCGGAACACAGATACGCAGTATTTT.

V gene TRBV6-5 combines with J gene TRBJ2-3; 7 nucleotides match TRBD2. V gave up 6 bases and J gave up 10 bases; unmatched junction bases: 7. This CDR3 spans 12 amino acids. The germline gives CDR1 MNHEY, CDR2 SVGAGI. This CDR3 reads CASRTPGLAQYF. The CDR3 DNA is TGTGCCAGCAGAACACCCGGACTAGCGCAGTATTTT.

The rearrangement joins TRBV2 to TRBJ2-3; no clear D. Germline V CDR1 and CDR2: SNHLY, FYNNEI. The CDR3 is 12 residues long. V lost 8 bases and J 4 bases, leaving 10 bases between the germline ends. In nucleotides, the CDR3 is TGTGCCAGCTACGGCAGATCAGATACGCAGTATTTT. As protein: CASYGRSDTQYF.

The V and J genes are TRBV5-1 and TRBJ2-2, with no clear D. V lost 0 bases, J lost 4 bases, and 22 bases lay in between. The CDR3 extends over 19 amino acids. The germline gives CDR1 SGHRS, CDR2 YFSETQ. The CDR3 sequence: CASSLGVGEGQSGTGELFF. Written as DNA, the CDR3 is TGCGCCAGCAGCTTGGGGGTCGGTGAAGGCCAGTCGGGCACCGGGGAGCTGTTTTTT.